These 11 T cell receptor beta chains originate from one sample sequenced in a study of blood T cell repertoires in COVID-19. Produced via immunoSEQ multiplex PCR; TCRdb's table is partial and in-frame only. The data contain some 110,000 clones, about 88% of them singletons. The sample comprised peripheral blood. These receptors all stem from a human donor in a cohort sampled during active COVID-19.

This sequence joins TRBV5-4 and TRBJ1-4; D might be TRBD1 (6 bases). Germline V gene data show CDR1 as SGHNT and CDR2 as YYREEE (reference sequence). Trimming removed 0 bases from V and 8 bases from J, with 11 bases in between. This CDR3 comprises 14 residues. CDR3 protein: CASSLAGVEEKLFF. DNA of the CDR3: TGTGCCAGCAGCTTGGCAGGGGTTGAGGAAAAACTGTTTTTT.

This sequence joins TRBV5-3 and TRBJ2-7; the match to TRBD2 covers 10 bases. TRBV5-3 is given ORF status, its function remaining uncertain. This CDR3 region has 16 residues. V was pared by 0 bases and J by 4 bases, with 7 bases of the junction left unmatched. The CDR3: CARSLDLSSGSYEQYF. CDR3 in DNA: TGTGCCAGAAGCTTGGACTTGTCTAGCGGGAGTTACGAGCAGTACTTC.

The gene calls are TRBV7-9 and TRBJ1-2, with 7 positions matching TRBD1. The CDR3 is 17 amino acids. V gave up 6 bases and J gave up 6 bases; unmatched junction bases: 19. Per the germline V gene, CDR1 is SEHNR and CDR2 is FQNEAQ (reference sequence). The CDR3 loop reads CASRPPTLGTDFHGYTF. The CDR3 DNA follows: TGTGCCAGCAGACCGCCGACCTTGGGGACAGACTTTCATGGCTACACCTTC.

The CDR3 region is CASSSPRGGGYEQYF. The CDR3 DNA reads TGTGCCAGCAGTTCACCGCGGGGGGGCGGGTACGAGCAGTACTTC. The genes are TRBV27 and TRBJ2-7; 9 bases are a match to TRBD2. J was trimmed by 4 bases and V by 4 bases; bases with no gene match: 8. Germline V gene lookup returns CDR1 MNHEY and CDR2 SMNVEV (reference sequence). This CDR3 has 15 residues.

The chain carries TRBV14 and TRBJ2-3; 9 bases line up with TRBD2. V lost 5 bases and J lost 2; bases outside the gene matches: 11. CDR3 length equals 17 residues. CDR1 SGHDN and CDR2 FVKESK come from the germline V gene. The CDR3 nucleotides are TGTGCCAGCAGCACCCGCGGGGGGACTAGCTACACAGATACGCAGTATTTT. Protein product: CASSTRGGTSYTDTQYF. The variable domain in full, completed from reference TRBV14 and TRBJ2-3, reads EAGVTQFPSHSVIEKGQTVTLRCDPISGHDNLYWYRRVMGKEIKFLLHFVKESKQDESGMPNNRFLAERTGGTYSTLKVQPAELEDSGVYFCASSTRGGTSYTDTQYFGPGTRLTVL.

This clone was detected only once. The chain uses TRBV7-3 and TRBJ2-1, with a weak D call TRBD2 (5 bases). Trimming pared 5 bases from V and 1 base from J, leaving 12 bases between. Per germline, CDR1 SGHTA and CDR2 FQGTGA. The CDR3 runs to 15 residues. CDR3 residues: CASSRKGVSYNEQFF. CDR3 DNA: TGTGCCAGCAGCCGAAAGGGAGTATCCTACAATGAGCAGTTCTTC.

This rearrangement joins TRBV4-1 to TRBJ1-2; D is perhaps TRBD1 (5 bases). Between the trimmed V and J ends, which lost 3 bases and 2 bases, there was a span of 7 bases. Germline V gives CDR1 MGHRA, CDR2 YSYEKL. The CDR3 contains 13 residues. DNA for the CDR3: TGCGCCAGCAGCCAGCGGGGGAACTATGGCTACACCTTC. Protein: CASSQRGNYGYTF.

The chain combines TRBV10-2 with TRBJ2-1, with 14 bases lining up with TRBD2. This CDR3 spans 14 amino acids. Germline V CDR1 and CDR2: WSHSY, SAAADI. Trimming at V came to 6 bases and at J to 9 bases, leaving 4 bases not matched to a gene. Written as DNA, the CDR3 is TGCGCCAGCAGGGGACTAGCGGGAGTTAGTGAGCAGTTCTTC. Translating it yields CASRGLAGVSEQFF.

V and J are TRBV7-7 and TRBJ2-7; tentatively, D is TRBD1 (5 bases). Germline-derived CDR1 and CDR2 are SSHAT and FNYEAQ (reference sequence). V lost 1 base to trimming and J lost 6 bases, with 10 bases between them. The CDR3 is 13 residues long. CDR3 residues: CASSLDAGFEQYF. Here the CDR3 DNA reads TGTGCCAGCAGCTTAGACGCAGGGTTCGAGCAGTACTTC.

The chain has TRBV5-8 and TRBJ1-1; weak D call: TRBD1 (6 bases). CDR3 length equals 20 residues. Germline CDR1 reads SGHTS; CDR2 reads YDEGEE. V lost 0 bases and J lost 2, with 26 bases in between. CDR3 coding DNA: TGTGCCAGCAGCTTGGCCGTTTCTTTCCGTCTAAAGGACAGAAACACTGAAGCTTTCTTT. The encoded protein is CASSLAVSFRLKDRNTEAFF.

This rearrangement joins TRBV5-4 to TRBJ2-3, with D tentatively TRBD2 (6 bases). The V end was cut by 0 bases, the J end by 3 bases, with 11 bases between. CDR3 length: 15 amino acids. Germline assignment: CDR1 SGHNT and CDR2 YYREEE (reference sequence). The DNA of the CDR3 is TGTGCCAGCAGCTTGGAATCGGGGGAGACAGATACGCAGTATTTT. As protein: CASSLESGETDTQYF.